A few counts support the clone carrying this TCR beta chain. This sample was included in a study of spatial heterogeneity in lung cancer. In the study overall: The study consistently detected more beta-chain than alpha-chain sequences. The library had UMIs, and each TCR and UMI pair averaged more than ten raw reads.

Each CDR3 protein gets one entry after TCRdb re-called the 5' RACE reads with MiXCR. This table has 15,000 or so distinct CDR3 sequences, around 15% appearing once. Time point defined: sample taken at primary tumor resection. No cell sorting; template was whole RNA from tumor, lung tissue or PBMC. This specimen consisted of PBMCs, obtained at surgery. This receptor was obtained from a male donor with early-stage non-small cell lung cancer.

The CDR3 nucleotides are TGTGCCAGCAGTTGGGGGGGGAGCTCTGGAAACACCATATATTTT. Protein sequence: CASSWGGSSGNTIYF. This rearrangement joins TRBV28 to TRBJ1-3; D perhaps matches TRBD1 (5 bases). Trimming shortened V by 4 bases and J by 0 bases, and 10 bases separated the two germline ends. The CDR3 has 15 amino acids. Germline assignment: CDR1 MDHEN and CDR2 SYDVKM.